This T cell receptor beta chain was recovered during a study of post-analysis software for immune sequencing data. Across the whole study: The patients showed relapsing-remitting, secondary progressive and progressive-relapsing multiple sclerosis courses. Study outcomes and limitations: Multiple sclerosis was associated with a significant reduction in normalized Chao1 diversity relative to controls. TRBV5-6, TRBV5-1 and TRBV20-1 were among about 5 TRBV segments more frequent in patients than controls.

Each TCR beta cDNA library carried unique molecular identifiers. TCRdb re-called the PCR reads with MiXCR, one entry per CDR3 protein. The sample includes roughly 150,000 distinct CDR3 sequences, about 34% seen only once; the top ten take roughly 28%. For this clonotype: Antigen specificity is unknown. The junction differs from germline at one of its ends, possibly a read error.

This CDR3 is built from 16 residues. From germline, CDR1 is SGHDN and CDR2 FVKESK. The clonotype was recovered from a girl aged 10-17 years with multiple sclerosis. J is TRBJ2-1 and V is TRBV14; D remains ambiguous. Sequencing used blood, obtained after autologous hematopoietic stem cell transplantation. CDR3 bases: TGTGCCAGCAGCCAAGATGCCTGGCTGGGGTACATTGAGCAGTTCTTC. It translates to CASSQDAWLGYIEQFF.